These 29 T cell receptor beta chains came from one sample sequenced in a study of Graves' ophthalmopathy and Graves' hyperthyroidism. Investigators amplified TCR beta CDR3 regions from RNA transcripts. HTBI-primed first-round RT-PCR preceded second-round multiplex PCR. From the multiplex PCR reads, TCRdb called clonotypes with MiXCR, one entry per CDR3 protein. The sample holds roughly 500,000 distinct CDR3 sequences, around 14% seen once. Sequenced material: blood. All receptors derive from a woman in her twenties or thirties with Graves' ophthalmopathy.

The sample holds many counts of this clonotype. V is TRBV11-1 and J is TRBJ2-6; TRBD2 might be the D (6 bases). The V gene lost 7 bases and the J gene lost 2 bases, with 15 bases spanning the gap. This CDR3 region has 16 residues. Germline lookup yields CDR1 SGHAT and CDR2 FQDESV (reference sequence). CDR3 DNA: TGTGCCAGCACCGGGGGACGGACCACTGGGGCCAACGTCCTGACTTTC. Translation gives CASTGGRTTGANVLTF.

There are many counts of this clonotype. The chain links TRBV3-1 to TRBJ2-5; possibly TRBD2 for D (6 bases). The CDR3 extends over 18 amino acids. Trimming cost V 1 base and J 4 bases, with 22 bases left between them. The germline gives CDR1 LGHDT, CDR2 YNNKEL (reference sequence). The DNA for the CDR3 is TGTGCCAGCAGCCAAGGACGGGAGTGGGCTATTGCCGGAGAGACCCAGTACTTC. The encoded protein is CASSQGREWAIAGETQYF.

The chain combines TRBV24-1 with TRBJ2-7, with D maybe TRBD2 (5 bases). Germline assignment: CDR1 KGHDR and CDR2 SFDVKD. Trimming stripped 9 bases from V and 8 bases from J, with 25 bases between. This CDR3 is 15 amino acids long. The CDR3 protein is CATGPEGKKAWKQYF. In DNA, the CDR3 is TGTGCCACCGGCCCTGAGGGTAAAAAAGCCTGGAAGCAGTACTTC.

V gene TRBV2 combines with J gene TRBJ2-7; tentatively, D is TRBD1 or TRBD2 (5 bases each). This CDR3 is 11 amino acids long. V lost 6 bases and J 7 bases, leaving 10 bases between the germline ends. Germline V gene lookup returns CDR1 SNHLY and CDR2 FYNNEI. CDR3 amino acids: CASRGTGEQYF. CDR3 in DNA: TGTGCCAGCAGGGGGACCGGGGAGCAGTACTTC.

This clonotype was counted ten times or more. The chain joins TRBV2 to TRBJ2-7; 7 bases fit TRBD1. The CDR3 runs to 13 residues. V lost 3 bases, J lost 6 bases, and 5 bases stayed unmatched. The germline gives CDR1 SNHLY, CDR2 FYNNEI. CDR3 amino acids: CASSETGSGEQYF. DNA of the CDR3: TGTGCCAGCAGTGAGACAGGGTCGGGCGAGCAGTACTTC. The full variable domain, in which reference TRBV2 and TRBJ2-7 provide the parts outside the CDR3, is EPEVTQTPSHQVTQMGQEVILRCVPISNHLYFYWYRQILGQKVEFLVSFYNNEISEKSEIFDDQFSVERPDGSNFTLKIRSTKLEDSAMYFCASSETGSGEQYFGPGTRLTVT.

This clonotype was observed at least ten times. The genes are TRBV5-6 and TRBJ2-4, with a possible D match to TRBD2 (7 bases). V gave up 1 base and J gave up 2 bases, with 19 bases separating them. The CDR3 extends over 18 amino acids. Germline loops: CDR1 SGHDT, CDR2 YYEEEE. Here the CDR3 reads CASSLWGWGGATKNIQYF. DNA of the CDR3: TGTGCCAGCAGCTTGTGGGGATGGGGGGGCGCAACCAAAAACATTCAGTACTTC.

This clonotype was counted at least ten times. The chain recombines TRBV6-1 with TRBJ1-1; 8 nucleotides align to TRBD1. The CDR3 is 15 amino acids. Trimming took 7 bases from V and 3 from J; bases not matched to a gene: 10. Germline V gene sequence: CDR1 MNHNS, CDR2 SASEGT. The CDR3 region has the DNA TGTGCCAGCAACAAAGACAGGGGAGGTGACACTGAAGCTTTCTTT. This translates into CASNKDRGGDTEAFF.

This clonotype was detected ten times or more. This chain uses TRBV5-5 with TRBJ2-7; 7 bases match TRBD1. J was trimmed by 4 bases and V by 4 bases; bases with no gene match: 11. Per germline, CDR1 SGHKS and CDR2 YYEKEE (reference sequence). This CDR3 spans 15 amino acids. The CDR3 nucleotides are TGTGCCAGCAGCCCGTGGACAGGCCCGGGGTACGAGCAGTACTTC. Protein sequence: CASSPWTGPGYEQYF.

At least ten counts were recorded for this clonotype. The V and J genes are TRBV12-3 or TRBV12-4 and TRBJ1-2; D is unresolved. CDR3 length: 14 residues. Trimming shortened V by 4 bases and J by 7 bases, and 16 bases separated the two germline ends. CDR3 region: CASSSSRERTGYTF. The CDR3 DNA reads TGTGCCAGCAGTTCCTCGCGGGAAAGGACTGGCTACACCTTC.

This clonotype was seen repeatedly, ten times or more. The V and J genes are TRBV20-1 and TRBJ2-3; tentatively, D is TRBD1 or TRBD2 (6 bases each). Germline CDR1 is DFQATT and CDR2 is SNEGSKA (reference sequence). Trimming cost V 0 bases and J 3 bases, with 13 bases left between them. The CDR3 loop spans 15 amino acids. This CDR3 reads CSARDYGGQTDTQYF. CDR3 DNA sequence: TGCAGTGCTAGAGATTATGGGGGGCAAACAGATACGCAGTATTTT.

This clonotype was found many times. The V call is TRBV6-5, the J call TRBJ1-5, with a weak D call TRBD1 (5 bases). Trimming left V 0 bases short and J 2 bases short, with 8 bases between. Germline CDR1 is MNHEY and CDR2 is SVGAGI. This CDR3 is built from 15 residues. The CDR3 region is CASSYSSGGNQPQHF. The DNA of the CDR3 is TGTGCCAGCAGTTACTCGTCGGGGGGCAATCAGCCCCAGCATTTT.

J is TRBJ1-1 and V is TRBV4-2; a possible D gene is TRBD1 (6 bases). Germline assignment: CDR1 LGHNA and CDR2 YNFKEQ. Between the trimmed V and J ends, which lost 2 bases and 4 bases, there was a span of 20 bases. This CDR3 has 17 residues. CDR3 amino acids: CASSQLTLQGPGTEAFF. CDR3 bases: TGTGCCAGCAGCCAACTAACCCTACAGGGCCCGGGCACTGAAGCTTTCTTT.

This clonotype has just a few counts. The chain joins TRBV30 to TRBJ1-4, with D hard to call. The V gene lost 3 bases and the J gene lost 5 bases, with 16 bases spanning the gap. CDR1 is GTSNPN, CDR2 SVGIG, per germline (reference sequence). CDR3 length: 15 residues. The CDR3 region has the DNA TGTGCCTGGAGGCTAATGGGATCTAGGAATGAAAAACTGTTTTTT. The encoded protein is CAWRLMGSRNEKLFF.

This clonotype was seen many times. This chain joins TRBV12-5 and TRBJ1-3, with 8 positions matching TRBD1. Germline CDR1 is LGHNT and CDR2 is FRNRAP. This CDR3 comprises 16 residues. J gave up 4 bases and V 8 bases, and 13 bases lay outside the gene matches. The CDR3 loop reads CASSRSGQADGNTIYF. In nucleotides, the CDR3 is TGTGCTAGTTCCCGATCGGGACAGGCGGACGGAAACACCATATATTTT.

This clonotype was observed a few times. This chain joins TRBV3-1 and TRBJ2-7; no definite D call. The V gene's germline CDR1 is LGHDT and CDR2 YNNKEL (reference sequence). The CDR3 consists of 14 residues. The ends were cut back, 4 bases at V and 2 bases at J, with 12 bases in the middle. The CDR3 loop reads CASSPWTLTYEQYF. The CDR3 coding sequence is TGTGCCAGCAGCCCATGGACCCTCACCTACGAGCAGTACTTC.

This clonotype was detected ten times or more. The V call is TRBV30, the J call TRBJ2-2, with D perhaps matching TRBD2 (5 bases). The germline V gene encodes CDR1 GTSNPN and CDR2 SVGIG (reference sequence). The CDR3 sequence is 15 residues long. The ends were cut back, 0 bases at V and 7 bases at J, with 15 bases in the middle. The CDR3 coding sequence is TGTGCCTGGAGTGTACGAGGGAGAAAGAGCGGGGAGCTGTTTTTT. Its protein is CAWSVRGRKSGELFF.

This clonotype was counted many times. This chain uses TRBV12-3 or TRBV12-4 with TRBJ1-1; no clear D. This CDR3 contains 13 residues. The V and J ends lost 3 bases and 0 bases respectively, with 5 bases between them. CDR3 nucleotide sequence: TGTGCCAGCAGTTTTTCGGTGAACACTGAAGCTTTCTTT. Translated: CASSFSVNTEAFF.

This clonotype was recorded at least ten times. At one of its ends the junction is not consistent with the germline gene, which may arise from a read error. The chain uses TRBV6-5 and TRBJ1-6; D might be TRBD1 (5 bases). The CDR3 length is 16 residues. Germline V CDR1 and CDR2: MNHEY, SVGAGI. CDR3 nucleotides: TGTGCCAGCAGTTGGGACGGGAGCTCCTATAATTCACCCTTCCACTTT. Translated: CASSWDGSSYNSPFHF.

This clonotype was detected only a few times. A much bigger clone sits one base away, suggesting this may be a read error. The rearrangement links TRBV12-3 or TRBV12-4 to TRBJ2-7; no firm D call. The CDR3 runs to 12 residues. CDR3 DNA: TGTGCCAGCATCCTCCATAACCACGATCAGTACTTC. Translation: CASILHNHDQYF.

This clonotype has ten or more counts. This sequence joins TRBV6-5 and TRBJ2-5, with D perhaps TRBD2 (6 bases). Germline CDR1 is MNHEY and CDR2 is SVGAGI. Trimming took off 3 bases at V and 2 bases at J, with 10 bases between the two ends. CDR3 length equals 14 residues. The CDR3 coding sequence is TGTGCCAGCAGTTATAGGCTAGCGCAAGAGACCCAGTACTTC. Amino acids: CASSYRLAQETQYF.

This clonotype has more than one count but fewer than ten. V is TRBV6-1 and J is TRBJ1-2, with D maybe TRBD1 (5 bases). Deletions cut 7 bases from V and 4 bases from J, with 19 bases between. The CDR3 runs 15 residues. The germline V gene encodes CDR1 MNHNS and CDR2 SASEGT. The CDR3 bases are TGTGCCAGCAACCCCAGGGCCGAAGGAATCTATGGCTACACCTTC. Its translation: CASNPRAEGIYGYTF.

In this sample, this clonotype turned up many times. The CDR3 sequence: CASSYTHGLGGASTEAFF. The CDR3 nucleotides read TGTGCCAGCAGTTACACCCACGGTCTCGGGGGGGCTAGCACTGAAGCTTTCTTT. This chain links TRBV6-2 or TRBV6-3 with TRBJ1-1, with D perhaps TRBD1 (6 bases). Trimming cost V 2 bases and J 4 bases, with 23 bases left between them. Germline V gene sequence: CDR1 MNHEY, CDR2 SVGEGT. The CDR3 has 18 residues.

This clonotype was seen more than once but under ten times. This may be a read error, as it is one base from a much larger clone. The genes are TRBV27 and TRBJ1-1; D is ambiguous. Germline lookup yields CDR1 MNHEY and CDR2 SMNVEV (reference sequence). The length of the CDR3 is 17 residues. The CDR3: CASSLWVGAKDGTEACF. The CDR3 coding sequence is TGTGCCAGCAGTTTATGGGTCGGTGCTAAGGACGGCACTGAAGCTTGCTTT.

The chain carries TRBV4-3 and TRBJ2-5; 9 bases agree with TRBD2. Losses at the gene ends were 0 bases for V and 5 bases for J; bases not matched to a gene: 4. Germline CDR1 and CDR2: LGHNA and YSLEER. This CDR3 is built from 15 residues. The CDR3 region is CASSQDPGLAETQYF. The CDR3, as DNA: TGCGCCAGCAGCCAAGATCCCGGACTAGCGGAGACCCAGTACTTC.

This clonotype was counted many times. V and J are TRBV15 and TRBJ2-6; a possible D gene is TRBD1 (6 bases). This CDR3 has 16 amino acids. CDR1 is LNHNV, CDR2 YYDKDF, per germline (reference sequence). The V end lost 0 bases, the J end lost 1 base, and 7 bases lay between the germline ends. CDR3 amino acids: CATSRDQGSGANVLTF. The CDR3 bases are TGTGCCACCAGCAGAGATCAGGGGTCTGGGGCCAACGTCCTGACTTTC.

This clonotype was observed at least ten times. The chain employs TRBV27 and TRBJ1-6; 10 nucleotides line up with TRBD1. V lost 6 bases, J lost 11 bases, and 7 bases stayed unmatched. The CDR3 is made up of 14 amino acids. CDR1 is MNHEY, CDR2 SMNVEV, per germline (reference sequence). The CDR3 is CASRRQGAVTPLHF. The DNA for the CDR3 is TGTGCCAGCAGGCGACAGGGGGCTGTGACACCCCTCCACTTT.

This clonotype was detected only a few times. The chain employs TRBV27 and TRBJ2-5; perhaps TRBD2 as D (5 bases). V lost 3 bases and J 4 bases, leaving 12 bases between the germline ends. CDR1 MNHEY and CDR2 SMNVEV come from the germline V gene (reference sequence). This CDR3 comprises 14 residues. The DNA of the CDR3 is TGTGCCAGCAGTTTTGATCGGGATGCAGAGACCCAGTACTTC. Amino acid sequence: CASSFDRDAETQYF.

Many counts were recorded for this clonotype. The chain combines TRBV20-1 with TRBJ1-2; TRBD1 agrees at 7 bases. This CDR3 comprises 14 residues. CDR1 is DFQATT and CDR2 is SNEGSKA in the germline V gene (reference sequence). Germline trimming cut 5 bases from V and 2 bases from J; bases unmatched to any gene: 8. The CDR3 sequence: CSALTRGSNYGYTF. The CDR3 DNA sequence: TGCAGTGCTCTAACCAGGGGGTCGAACTATGGCTACACCTTC.

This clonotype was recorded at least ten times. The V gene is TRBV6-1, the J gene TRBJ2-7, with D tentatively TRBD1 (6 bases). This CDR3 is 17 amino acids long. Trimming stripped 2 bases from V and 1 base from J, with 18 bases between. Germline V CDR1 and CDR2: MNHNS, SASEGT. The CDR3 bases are TGTGCCAGCAGTGAACACATTGGGGGCGCGGGTTCCTACGAGCAGTACTTC. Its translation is CASSEHIGGAGSYEQYF.